The 15 T cell receptor beta chains presented below share a single source sample, sequenced in a study of cytomegalovirus exposure and HLA in healthy donors. The primer mix had 60 Vbeta and 13 Jbeta primers. Using immunoSEQ multiplex PCR, the repertoire was profiled, and TCRdb retains in-frame clones only, with some absent. This sample carries 100,000 or so clones, 76% of them seen once, and the ten largest clones take around 8.4%. The specimen was PBMCs. The receptors stem from a man aged 40-50 years in good health and CMV-seropositive.

The chain employs TRBV7-9 and TRBJ2-1; 7 nucleotides line up with TRBD1. The V segment lost 3 bases and the J segment 7 bases; nucleotides outside the gene matches: 9. The V gene's germline CDR1 is SEHNR and CDR2 FQNEAQ (reference sequence). This CDR3 region has 15 residues. CDR3 nucleotides: TGTGCCAGCAGCTTGATGTCAGGGGGAATGAATGAGCAGTTCTTC. As protein: CASSLMSGGMNEQFF.

The chain couples TRBV30 to TRBJ1-2; 10 bases are a match to TRBD1. J lost 5 bases, V lost 3 bases, and 6 bases had no gene match. This CDR3 has 14 amino acids. Germline lookup yields CDR1 GTSNPN and CDR2 SVGIG (reference sequence). The CDR3 is CAWSAGQGYYGYTF. The DNA of the CDR3 is TGTGCCTGGAGCGCGGGACAGGGGTATTATGGCTACACCTTC.

V gene TRBV6-5 combines with J gene TRBJ2-1; TRBD2 matches at 7 bases. The CDR3 contains 14 residues. Trimming removed 2 bases from V and 7 bases from J; junction bases left unmatched: 5. Germline V gene lookup returns CDR1 MNHEY and CDR2 SVGAGI. In DNA form, the CDR3 reads TGTGCCAGCAGTTACCAGACTAGCAGTAATGAGCAGTTCTTC. This sequence encodes CASSYQTSSNEQFF.

This chain connects TRBV5-5 to TRBJ2-2; 9 nucleotides align to TRBD2. The CDR3 contains 16 residues. Germline CDR1 is SGHKS and CDR2 is YYEKEE (reference sequence). V dropped 0 bases and J dropped 6; count of bases not matched to a gene: 6. The CDR3 protein is CASSLVGGRAPGELFF. In DNA, the CDR3 is TGTGCCAGCAGCTTGGTTGGCGGGAGGGCCCCCGGGGAGCTGTTTTTT.

This clone turned up a few times. The gene calls are TRBV7-9 and TRBJ1-1; D unresolved. Germline CDR1 and CDR2: SEHNR and FQNEAQ (reference sequence). CDR3 size: 14 residues. V was trimmed by 1 base and J by 3 bases, leaving 9 bases between them. This chain's CDR3 is CASSLGADHTEAFF. As DNA, the CDR3 is TGTGCCAGCAGCTTAGGGGCTGACCACACTGAAGCTTTCTTT.

The V call is TRBV6-1, the J call TRBJ1-3; no reliable D call. V was trimmed by 5 bases and J by 4 bases, leaving 12 bases between them. Germline V gives CDR1 MNHNS, CDR2 SASEGT. The length of the CDR3 is 14 residues. The CDR3 spells CASSLQMQGNTIYF. The CDR3 nucleotides are TGTGCCAGCAGTTTACAGATGCAGGGAAACACCATATATTTT.

V gene TRBV28 combines with J gene TRBJ2-5; TRBD2 agrees at 7 bases. The CDR3 spans 17 residues. The germline CDR1 and CDR2 sequences are MDHEN and SYDVKM. Trimming cost V 1 base and J 2 bases; bases outside gene matches: 10. The CDR3 region is CASSLFTGWGGQETQYF. CDR3 DNA sequence: TGTGCCAGCAGTTTATTTACCGGGTGGGGGGGTCAAGAGACCCAGTACTTC.

CDR3 sequence (DNA): TGTGCCAGCAGTGCTGATCGGGGGGCCACAGATACGCAGTATTTT. Translating gives CASSADRGATDTQYF. The chain recombines TRBV2 with TRBJ2-3, with a possible D match to TRBD2 (7 bases). V lost 4 bases to trimming and J lost 2 bases, with 13 bases between them. Per germline, CDR1 SNHLY and CDR2 FYNNEI. The CDR3 has 15 residues. Full variable domain (outside the CDR3, taken from reference TRBV2 and TRBJ2-3): EPEVTQTPSHQVTQMGQEVILRCVPISNHLYFYWYRQILGQKVEFLVSFYNNEISEKSEIFDDQFSVERPDGSNFTLKIRSTKLEDSAMYFCASSADRGATDTQYFGPGTRLTVL.

Comments on this clone: An end of the junction does not agree with germline; a read error may underlie this. The chain joins TRBV4-1 to TRBJ2-6; weak D call: TRBD1 (6 bases). Germline-derived CDR1 and CDR2 are MGHRA and YSYEKL. The length of the CDR3 is 15 residues. The CDR3: CASSHTGSGANGLTF. As DNA, the CDR3 is TGCGCCAGCAGCCATACAGGGTCCGGGGCCAACGGCCTGACTTTC.

CDR3 region: CASSYSRGRPEAFF. Written as DNA, the CDR3 is TGTGCCAGCAGTTACTCTAGAGGCCGGCCTGAAGCTTTCTTT. This sequence joins TRBV6-5 and TRBJ1-1, with D uncertain. The V end lost 0 bases, the J end lost 6 bases, and 11 bases lay between the germline ends. The CDR3 is made up of 14 amino acids. Germline V lookup: CDR1 MNHEY, CDR2 SVGAGI.

The gene calls are TRBV30 and TRBJ2-7; TRBD1 is a possible D gene (6 bases). Looked up from germline, CDR1 is GTSNPN and CDR2 is SVGIG (reference sequence). Trimming shortened V by 2 bases and J by 4 bases, and 27 bases separated the two germline ends. The CDR3 is made up of 18 amino acids. DNA for the CDR3: TGTGCCTGGAGTCCCGGGACAAGGCCGTTGGGGGTATTGTACGAGCAGTACTTC. As protein: CAWSPGTRPLGVLYEQYF.

The CDR3 spells CASSFRGDEQFF. CDR3 coding DNA: TGTGCCAGCAGCTTCAGGGGAGATGAGCAGTTCTTC. The chain carries TRBV7-2 and TRBJ2-1; a weak D match, TRBD1 (6 bases). The CDR3 has 12 residues. Germline V gives CDR1 SGHTA, CDR2 FQGNSA. V gave up 3 bases and J gave up 8 bases, with 8 bases separating them.

The gene calls are TRBV6-5 and TRBJ1-2; TRBD1 matches at 9 bases. This CDR3 is 16 amino acids long. Trimming cost V 2 bases and J 3 bases; bases outside gene matches: 7. Germline V lookup: CDR1 MNHEY, CDR2 SVGAGI. CDR3 coding DNA: TGTGCCAGCAGTTACCTGACAGGGGGACTGGACTATGGCTACACCTTC. This encodes CASSYLTGGLDYGYTF.

V and J are TRBV5-4 and TRBJ1-1, with TRBD1 matching 8 bases. Trimming at V came to 4 bases and at J to 1 base, leaving 6 bases not matched to a gene. Germline V gene lookup returns CDR1 SGHNT and CDR2 YYREEE (reference sequence). CDR3 length equals 15 residues. The CDR3 region is CASSPPTGANTEAFF. In DNA form, the CDR3 reads TGTGCCAGCAGCCCACCGACAGGGGCGAACACTGAAGCTTTCTTT. Full variable domain (missing parts from reference TRBV5-4 and TRBJ1-1): ETGVTQSPTHLIKTRGQQVTLRCSSQSGHNTVSWYQQALGQGPQFIFQYYREEENGRGNFPPRFSGLQFPNYSSELNVNALELDDSALYLCASSPPTGANTEAFFGQGTRLTVV.

This clone showed up just a few times. The V call is TRBV4-3, the J call TRBJ1-6; D is uncertain. Looked up from germline, CDR1 is LGHNA and CDR2 is YSLEER. Trimming shortened V by 0 bases and J by 10 bases, and 13 bases separated the two germline ends. The CDR3 loop spans 15 amino acids. CDR3 nucleotide sequence: TGCGCCAGCAGCCAAGATTCAGGATTCCGCTCACCCCTCCACTTT. Translation: CASSQDSGFRSPLHF.